This TCR beta chain emerged from a study of OX40 agonist ivuxolimab in advanced cancers. This clone was found a few times. V lost 4 bases and J 0 bases, leaving 7 bases between the germline ends. CDR1 and CDR2 (germline): MNHEY, SVGAGI. CDR3 length: 14 amino acids. Libraries were prepared by immunoSEQ multiplex PCR; TCRdb keeps only in-frame clonotypes and omits some of them. In the table there are 13,000 or so clones, roughly 81% of which are singletons. The source was CD4+ or CD8+ T cells sorted from blood, collected in a trial of the OX40 agonist ivuxolimab. This TCR came from an adult with an advanced solid tumor such as melanoma, head and neck, liver or kidney cancer. The chain employs TRBV6-5 and TRBJ1-5; no reliable D call. The CDR3 region has the DNA TGTGCCAGCAGTTTAGAAATTAGCAATCAGCCCCAGCATTTT. Encoded protein: CASSLEISNQPQHF.